The source of this TCR beta chain is a study of blood T cell repertoires in COVID-19. Study as a whole: COVID-19 samples collected from the United States, Italy and Spain covered acute and convalescent phases.

Trimming stripped 0 bases from V and 4 bases from J, with 7 bases between. The germline V gene encodes CDR1 SGHNT and CDR2 YYREEE (reference sequence). The CDR3 is made up of 14 amino acids. This clone was counted between two and nine times. Measured with immunoSEQ multiplex PCR; TCRdb has only the in-frame clones, and not every one. The sample lists approximately 170,000 clones; roughly 84% were seen once. The TCR comes from a man in his 70s with active or convalescent COVID-19. The chain links TRBV5-4 to TRBJ2-2; D remains ambiguous. Sequencing was carried out using peripheral blood. In DNA form, the CDR3 reads TGTGCCAGCAGCTTGGTCGAGGTCACCGGGGAGCTGTTTTTT. Residues: CASSLVEVTGELFF. Full variable domain (remainder filled in from reference TRBV5-4 and TRBJ2-2): ETGVTQSPTHLIKTRGQQVTLRCSSQSGHNTVSWYQQALGQGPQFIFQYYREEENGRGNFPPRFSGLQFPNYSSELNVNALELDDSALYLCASSLVEVTGELFFGEGSRLTVL.